This T cell receptor (beta chain) emerged from a study of B cell selection in AIRE deficiency. General study findings and limits: CDR3s were shorter in shared Treg sequences, reflecting few non-templated nucleotide insertions. With only TCRbeta sequenced, around 40% of shared healthy Treg sequences overlapped Tconv.

Trimming shortened V by 5 bases and J by 4 bases, and 5 bases separated the two germline ends. The CDR3 length is 11 residues. Germline-derived CDR1 and CDR2 are SGHAT and FQDESV (reference sequence). Conventional CD4 T cells were sorted as CD4+CD127+ cells. Only one count was recorded for this clone. The antigen is not known. Data came from immunoSEQ multiplex PCR; TCRdb stores just in-frame clones and leaves some out. The sample lists 20,000 to 25,000 clones, around 97% occurring once. The chain joins TRBV11-1 to TRBJ1-1; D not certain. The sequence came from a human donor with AIRE deficiency. The sample taken for sequencing was conventional CD4+ T cells sorted from PBMCs. Written as DNA, the CDR3 is TGTGCCAGCAGCCAAAGCACTGAAGCTTTCTTT. Its translation: CASSQSTEAFF.